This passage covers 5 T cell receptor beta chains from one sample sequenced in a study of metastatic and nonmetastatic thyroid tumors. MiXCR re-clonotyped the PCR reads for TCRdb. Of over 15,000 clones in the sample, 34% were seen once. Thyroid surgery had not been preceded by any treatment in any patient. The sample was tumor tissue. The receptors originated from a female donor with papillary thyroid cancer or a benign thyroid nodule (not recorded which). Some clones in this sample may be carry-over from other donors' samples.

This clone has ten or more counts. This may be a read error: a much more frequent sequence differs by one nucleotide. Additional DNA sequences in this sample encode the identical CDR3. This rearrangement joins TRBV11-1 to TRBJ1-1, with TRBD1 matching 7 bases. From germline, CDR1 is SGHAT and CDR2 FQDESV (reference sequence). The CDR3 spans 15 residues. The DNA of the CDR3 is TGTGCCGGCAGCGCCGTCAGGGGGTTCAAAAATGAAGCTTTCTTT. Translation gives CAGSAVRGFKNEAFF.

CDR3 residues: CASSPTGQLVNEQYF. The DNA of the CDR3 is TGCGCCAGCAGCCCAACGGGACAGCTGGTAAACGAGCAGTACTTC. This sequence joins TRBV5-1 and TRBJ2-7; TRBD1 matches 7 bases. Germline CDR1 reads SGHRS; CDR2 reads YFSETQ. Trimming removed 4 bases from V and 5 bases from J; junction bases left unmatched: 12. This CDR3 spans 15 amino acids. The full variable domain, its missing parts supplied by reference TRBV5-1 and TRBJ2-7, is KAGVTQTPRYLIKTRGQQVTLSCSPISGHRSVSWYQQTPGQGLQFLFEYFSETQRNKGNFPGRFSGRQFSNSRSEMNVSTLELGDSALYLCASSPTGQLVNEQYFGPGTRLTVT.

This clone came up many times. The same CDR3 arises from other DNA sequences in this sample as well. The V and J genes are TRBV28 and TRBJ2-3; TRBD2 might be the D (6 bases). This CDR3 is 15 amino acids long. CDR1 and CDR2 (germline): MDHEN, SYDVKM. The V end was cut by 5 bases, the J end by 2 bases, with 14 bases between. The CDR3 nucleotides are TGTGCCAGCAGTCCCCCCAGCGGGCTCACAGATACGCAGTATTTT. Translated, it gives CASSPPSGLTDTQYF.

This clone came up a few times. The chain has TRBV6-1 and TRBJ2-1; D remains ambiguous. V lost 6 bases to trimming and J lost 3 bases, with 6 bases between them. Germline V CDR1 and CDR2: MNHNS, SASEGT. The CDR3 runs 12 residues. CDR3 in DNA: TGTGCCAGCAGCCGAAACTACAATGAGCAGTTCTTC. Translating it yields CASSRNYNEQFF.

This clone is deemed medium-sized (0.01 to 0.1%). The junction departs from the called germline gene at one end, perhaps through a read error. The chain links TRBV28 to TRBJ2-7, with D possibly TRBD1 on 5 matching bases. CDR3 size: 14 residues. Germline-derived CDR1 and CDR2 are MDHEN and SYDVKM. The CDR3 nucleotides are TGTGCCAGCAGTTTCACAGGCCTCGTGCGGAATTCTGTCTTC. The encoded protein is CASSFTGLVRNSVF.